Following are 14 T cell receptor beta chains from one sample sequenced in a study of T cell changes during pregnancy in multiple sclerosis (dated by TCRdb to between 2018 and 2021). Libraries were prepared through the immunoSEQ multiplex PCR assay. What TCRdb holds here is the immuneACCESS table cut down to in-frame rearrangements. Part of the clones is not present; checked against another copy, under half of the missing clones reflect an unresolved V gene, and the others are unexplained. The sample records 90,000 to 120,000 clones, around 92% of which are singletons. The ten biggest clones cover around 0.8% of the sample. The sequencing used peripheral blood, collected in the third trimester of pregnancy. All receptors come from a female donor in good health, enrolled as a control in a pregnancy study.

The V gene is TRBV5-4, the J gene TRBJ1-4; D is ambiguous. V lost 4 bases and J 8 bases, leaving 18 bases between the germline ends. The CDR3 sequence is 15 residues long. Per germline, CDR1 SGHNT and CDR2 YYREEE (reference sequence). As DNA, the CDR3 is TGTGCCAGCAGCCCATACGATCCGACGCGGGAAAAACTGTTTTTT. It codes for CASSPYDPTREKLFF.

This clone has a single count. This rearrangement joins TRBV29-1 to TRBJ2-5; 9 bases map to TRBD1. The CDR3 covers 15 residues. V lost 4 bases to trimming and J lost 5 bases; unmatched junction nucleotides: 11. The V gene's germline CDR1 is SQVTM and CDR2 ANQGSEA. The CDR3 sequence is CSVGSDRGYGETQYF. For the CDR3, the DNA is TGCAGCGTTGGGTCTGACAGGGGGTACGGGGAGACCCAGTACTTC.

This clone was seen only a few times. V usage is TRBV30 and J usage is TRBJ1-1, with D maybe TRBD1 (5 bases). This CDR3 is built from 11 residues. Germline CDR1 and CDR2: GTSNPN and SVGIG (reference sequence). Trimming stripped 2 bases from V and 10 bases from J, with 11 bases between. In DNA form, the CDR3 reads TGTGCCTGGAGTCTCAGGGAAACAGCTTTCTTT. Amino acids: CAWSLRETAFF.

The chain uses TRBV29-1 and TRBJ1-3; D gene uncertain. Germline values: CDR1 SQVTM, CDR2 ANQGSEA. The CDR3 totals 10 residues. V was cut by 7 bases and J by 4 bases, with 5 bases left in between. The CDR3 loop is CSAAGNTIYF. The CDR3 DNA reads TGCAGCGCTGCGGGAAACACCATATATTTT. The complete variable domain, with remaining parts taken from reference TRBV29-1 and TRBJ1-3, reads SAVISQKPSRDICQRGTSLTIQCQVDSQVTMMFWYRQQPGQSLTLIATANQGSEATYESGFVIDKFPISRPNLTFSTLTVSNMSPEDSSIYLCSAAGNTIYFGEGSWLTVV.

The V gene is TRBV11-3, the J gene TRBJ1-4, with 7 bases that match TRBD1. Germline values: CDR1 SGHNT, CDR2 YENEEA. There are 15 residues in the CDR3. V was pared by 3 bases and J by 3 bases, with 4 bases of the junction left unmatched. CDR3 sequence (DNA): TGTGCCAGCAGCTTTGGGGGGACAGCTAATGAAAAACTGTTTTTT. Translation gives CASSFGGTANEKLFF.

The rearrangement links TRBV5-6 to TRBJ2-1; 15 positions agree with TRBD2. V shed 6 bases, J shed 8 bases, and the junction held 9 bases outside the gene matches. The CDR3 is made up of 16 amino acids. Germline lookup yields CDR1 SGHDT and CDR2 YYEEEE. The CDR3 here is CASTVRTSGGGYEQFF. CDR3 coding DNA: TGTGCCAGCACTGTCAGGACTAGCGGGGGGGGGTATGAGCAGTTCTTC.

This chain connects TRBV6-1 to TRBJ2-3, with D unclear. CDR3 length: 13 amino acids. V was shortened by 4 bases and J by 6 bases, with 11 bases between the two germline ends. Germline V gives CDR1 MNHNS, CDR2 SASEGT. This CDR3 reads CASSVRFEDTQYF. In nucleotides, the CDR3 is TGTGCCAGCAGTGTCCGGTTCGAGGATACGCAGTATTTT.

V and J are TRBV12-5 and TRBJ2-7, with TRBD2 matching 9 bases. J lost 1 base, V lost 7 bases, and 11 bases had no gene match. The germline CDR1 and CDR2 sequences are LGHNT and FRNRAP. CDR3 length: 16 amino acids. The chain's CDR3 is CASVSPISGSSYEQYF. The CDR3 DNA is TGTGCTAGTGTTTCTCCTATTAGCGGGAGTTCCTACGAGCAGTACTTC.

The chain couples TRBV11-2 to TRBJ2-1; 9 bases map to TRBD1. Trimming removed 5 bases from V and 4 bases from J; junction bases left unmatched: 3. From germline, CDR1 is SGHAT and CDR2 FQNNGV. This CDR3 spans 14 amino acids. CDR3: CASSGTGTYNEQFF. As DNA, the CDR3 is TGTGCCAGCAGCGGGACAGGGACATACAATGAGCAGTTCTTC.

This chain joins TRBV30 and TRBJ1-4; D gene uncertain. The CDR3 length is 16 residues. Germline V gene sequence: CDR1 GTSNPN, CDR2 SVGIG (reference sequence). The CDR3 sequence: CAWEGTVPNTNEKLFF. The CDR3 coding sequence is TGTGCGTGGGAGGGAACCGTCCCTAACACTAATGAAAAACTGTTTTTT.

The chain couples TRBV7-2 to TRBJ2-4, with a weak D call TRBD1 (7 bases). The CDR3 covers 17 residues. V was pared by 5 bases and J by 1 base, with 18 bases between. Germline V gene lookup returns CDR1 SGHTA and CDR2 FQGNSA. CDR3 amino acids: CASSVQGGPDAKNIQYF. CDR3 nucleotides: TGTGCCAGCAGCGTCCAGGGGGGACCAGACGCCAAAAACATTCAGTACTTC. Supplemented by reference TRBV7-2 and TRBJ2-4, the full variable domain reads GAGVSQSPSNKVTEKGKDVELRCDPISGHTALYWYRQSLGQGLEFLIYFQGNSAPDKSGLPSDRFSAERTGGSVSTLTIQRTQQEDSAVYLCASSVQGGPDAKNIQYFGAGTRLSVL.

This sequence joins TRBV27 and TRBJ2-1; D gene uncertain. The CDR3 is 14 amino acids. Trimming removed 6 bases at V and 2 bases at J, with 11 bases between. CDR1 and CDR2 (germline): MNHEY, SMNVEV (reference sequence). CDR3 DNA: TGTGCCAGCAGCGATGCTACCACCTACAATGAGCAGTTCTTC. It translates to CASSDATTYNEQFF.

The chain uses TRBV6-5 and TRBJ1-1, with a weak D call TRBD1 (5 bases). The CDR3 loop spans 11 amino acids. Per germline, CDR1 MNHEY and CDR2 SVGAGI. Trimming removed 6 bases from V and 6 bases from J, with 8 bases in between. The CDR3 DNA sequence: TGTGCCAGCAGCCGGGGGTCTGAAGCTTTCTTT. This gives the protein CASSRGSEAFF.

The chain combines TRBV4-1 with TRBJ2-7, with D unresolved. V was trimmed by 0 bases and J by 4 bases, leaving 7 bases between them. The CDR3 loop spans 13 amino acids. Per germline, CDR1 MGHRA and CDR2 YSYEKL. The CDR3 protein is CASSQENSYEQYF. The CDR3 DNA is TGCGCCAGCAGCCAAGAAAACAGTTACGAGCAGTACTTC.